Reported below is one T cell receptor beta chain. These data belong to a study of neurological immune-mediated disorders. TCRdb ran MiXCR on the 5' RACE reads and lists one entry per CDR3 protein. The table has about 80,000 distinct CDR3 sequences, 9.4% seen once. V lost 4 bases to trimming and J lost 5 bases; unmatched junction nucleotides: 13. The V gene's germline CDR1 is SGHRS and CDR2 YFSETQ. The CDR3 contains 17 residues. The sequence came from a man aged 45-65 years in good health. Sequences were obtained from PBMCs. This chain joins TRBV5-1 and TRBJ2-1; TRBD2 matches at 9 bases. This chain's CDR3 is CASSPRVAGAGNNEQFF. CDR3 sequence (DNA): TGCGCCAGCAGCCCTCGGGTAGCGGGGGCTGGGAACAATGAGCAGTTCTTC.